There are many counts of the clone carrying this T cell receptor beta chain. This sample is drawn from a study of T-cell reconstitution after alpha-beta-depleted transplantation in children. TCRbeta library preparation incorporated unique molecular identifiers. TCRdb reanalysed the PCR reads using MiXCR and keeps one entry per CDR3 protein. This sample has approximately 340,000 distinct CDR3 sequences; about 9.3% occur once, and the top ten carry approximately 2.3%. Germline values: CDR1 SGHRS, CDR2 YFSETQ. V lost 0 bases, J lost 6 bases, and 7 bases stayed unmatched. CDR3 size: 15 residues. The chain links TRBV5-1 to TRBJ2-7; TRBD1 agrees at 9 bases. The clonotype was recovered from a human donor who donated a stem cell graft to a child with acute lymphoblastic leukemia. This material consisted of PBMCs from the stem cell graft donor, taken from the stem cell graft. The CDR3: CASSLDSQGAREQYF. In DNA form, the CDR3 reads TGCGCCAGCAGCTTGGATTCACAGGGGGCTCGCGAGCAGTACTTC.